This TCR beta chain was captured by sequencing in a study of blood T cell repertoires in COVID-19. Per the study methods: Amplification of reference gene primers provided the estimated nucleated cell counts. This table comes from immunoSEQ multiplex PCR, and its TCRdb copy is limited to in-frame clones, with some not included. V and J calls and clone size are those listed in that table; D and trimming were worked out from the DNA. This repertoire shows a few hundred thousand clones, 90% found once; its top ten account for less than 0.75%. The CDR3 totals 14 residues. J lost 0 bases, V lost 4 bases, and 0 bases had no gene match. Germline lookup yields CDR1 SGHNT and CDR2 YENEEA. As concerns this clone: The same CDR3 arises from other DNA sequences in this sample as well.

The sample taken for sequencing was PBMCs or T cells enriched from blood (not recorded which). This TCR was recovered from a man aged 18 to 35 who had recovered from COVID-19. The J gene is TRBJ1-3, the V gene TRBV11-3; 7 positions match TRBD1. The CDR3 DNA sequence: TGTGCCAGCAGCTCAGGGGGCTCTGGAAACACCATATATTTT. Translation gives CASSSGGSGNTIYF. Using reference TRBV11-3 and TRBJ1-3 for the parts outside the CDR3, the full variable domain is EAGVVQSPRYKIIEKKQPVAFWCNPISGHNTLYWYLQNLGQGPELLIRYENEEAVDDSQLPKDRFSAERLKGVDSTLKIQPAELGDSAVYLCASSSGGSGNTIYFGEGSWLTVV.